The 7 T cell receptor beta chains below were found in one sample sequenced in a study of neurological immune-mediated disorders. In TCRdb, the 5' RACE reads were re-called with MiXCR into one record per CDR3 protein. The sample contains 54,000 or so distinct CDR3 sequences, around 4% of which appear only once. What was sequenced was PBMCs. Every receptor here comes from a man in his sixties with multiple sclerosis.

This clonotype was recorded a few times. Possible read error: a much larger clone is one base away. The chain employs TRBV2 and TRBJ2-1; possible D gene TRBD1, 6 bases. From germline, CDR1 is SNHLY and CDR2 FYNNEI. The CDR3 sequence is 12 residues long. The CDR3 sequence is CDSKKSGDEQFF. CDR3 DNA: TGTGACAGCAAAAAATCAGGGGACGAGCAGTTCTTC.

The V and J genes are TRBV3-1 and TRBJ2-7; a weak D match, TRBD2 (6 bases). CDR3 length equals 15 residues. V gave up 0 bases and J gave up 4 bases, with 13 bases separating them. The germline V gene encodes CDR1 LGHDT and CDR2 YNNKEL (reference sequence). The CDR3 coding sequence is TGTGCCAGCAGCCAAGATCCGGGACTTTCATACGAGCAGTACTTC. It is translated as CASSQDPGLSYEQYF.

This clonotype was counted many times. The CDR3 region is CSLSGTLRNEQFF. The CDR3 coding sequence is TGCAGTCTTAGCGGGACTCTTCGGAATGAGCAGTTCTTC. The chain couples TRBV20-1 to TRBJ2-1; 8 bases line up with TRBD2. V was clipped by 8 bases and J by 7 bases; unmatched bases: 10. The CDR3 has 13 residues. The germline V gene encodes CDR1 DFQATT and CDR2 SNEGSKA (reference sequence).

This clonotype was observed at least ten times. The CDR3: CASSVSDSGNTIYF. In DNA, the CDR3 is TGCGCCAGCAGTGTTTCGGACTCTGGAAACACCATATATTTT. This chain connects TRBV10-2 to TRBJ1-3; the D is unclear. With 4 bases removed from V and 0 bases from J, the gap between germline ends came to 7 bases. This CDR3 region has 14 residues. In germline, CDR1 is WSHSY, CDR2 SAAADI.

This clonotype was counted ten times or more. The CDR3, as DNA: TGTGCCAGCAGCGAGACTACAGGGTCTGAAGCTTTCTTT. Encoded protein: CASSETTGSEAFF. The chain couples TRBV9 to TRBJ1-1, with D possibly being TRBD1 (6 bases). Per the germline V gene, CDR1 is SGDLS and CDR2 is YYNGEE. This CDR3 is built from 13 residues. With 3 bases removed from V and 6 bases from J, the gap between germline ends came to 12 bases.

This clonotype appeared many times. The genes are TRBV20-1 and TRBJ1-4, with D possibly TRBD1 on 6 matching bases. V lost 6 bases, J lost 0 bases, and 11 bases lay in between. Germline lookup yields CDR1 DFQATT and CDR2 SNEGSKA (reference sequence). The CDR3 has 14 residues. The chain's CDR3 is CSAQDSATNEKLFF. Here the CDR3 DNA reads TGCAGTGCCCAGGACAGTGCAACTAATGAAAAACTGTTTTTT.

This clonotype occurred many times. The gene calls are TRBV20-1 and TRBJ2-5; 9 bases are shared with TRBD2. Germline CDR1 reads DFQATT; CDR2 reads SNEGSKA (reference sequence). Losses at the gene ends were 1 base for V and 5 bases for J; bases not matched to a gene: 5. This CDR3 has 14 residues. Written as DNA, the CDR3 is TGCAGTGCTAGAGTAGCGGGAGAGTGGGAGACCCAGTACTTC. It encodes CSARVAGEWETQYF.